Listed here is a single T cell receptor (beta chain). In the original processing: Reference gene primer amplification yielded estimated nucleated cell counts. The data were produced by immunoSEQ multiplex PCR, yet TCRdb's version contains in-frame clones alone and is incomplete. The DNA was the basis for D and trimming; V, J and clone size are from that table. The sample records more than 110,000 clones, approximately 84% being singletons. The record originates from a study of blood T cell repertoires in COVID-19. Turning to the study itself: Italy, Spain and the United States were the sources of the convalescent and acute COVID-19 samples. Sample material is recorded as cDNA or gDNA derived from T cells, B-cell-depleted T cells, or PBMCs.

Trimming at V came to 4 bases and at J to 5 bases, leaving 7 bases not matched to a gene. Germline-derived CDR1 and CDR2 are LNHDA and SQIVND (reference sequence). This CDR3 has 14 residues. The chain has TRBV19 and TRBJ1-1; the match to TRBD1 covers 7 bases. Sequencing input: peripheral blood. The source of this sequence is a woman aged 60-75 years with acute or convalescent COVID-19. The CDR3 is CASSTLDRVTEAFF. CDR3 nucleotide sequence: TGTGCCAGTAGTACCCTTGACAGGGTGACTGAAGCTTTCTTT.